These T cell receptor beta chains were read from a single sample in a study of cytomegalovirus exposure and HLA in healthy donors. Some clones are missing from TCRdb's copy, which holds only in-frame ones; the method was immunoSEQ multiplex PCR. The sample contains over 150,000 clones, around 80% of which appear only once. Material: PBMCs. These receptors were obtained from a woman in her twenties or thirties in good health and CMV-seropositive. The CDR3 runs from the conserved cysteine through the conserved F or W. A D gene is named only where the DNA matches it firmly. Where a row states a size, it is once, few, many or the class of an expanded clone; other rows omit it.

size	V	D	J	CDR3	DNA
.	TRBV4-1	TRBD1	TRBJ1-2	CASSPGQGVNYGYTF	TGCGCCAGCAGCCCAGGACAGGGGGTTAACTATGGCTACACCTTC
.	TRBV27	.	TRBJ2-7	CASSLLLGEAYEQYF	TGTGCCAGCAGTTTACTTCTCGGGGAGGCCTACGAGCAGTACTTC
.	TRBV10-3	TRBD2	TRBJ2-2	CAITAGGDTGELFF	TGTGCCATCACAGCGGGAGGCGACACCGGGGAGCTGTTTTTT
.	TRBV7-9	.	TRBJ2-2	CASSPLLTSNTGELFF	TGTGCCAGCAGCCCACTTCTCACGTCGAACACCGGGGAGCTGTTTTTT
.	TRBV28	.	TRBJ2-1	CASSETAAEFF	TGTGCCAGCAGTGAGACAGCAGCAGAGTTCTTC
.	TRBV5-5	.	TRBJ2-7	CASSVTRPPYEQYF	TGTGCCAGCAGTGTGACTCGTCCCCCCTACGAGCAGTACTTC
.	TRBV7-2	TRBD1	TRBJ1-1	CASSPIPDRGYRRTEAFF	TGTGCCAGCAGCCCTATACCGGACAGGGGGTATCGTCGGACTGAAGCTTTCTTT
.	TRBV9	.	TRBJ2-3	CASSQRGGATDTQYF	TGTGCCAGCTCCCAGAGGGGGGGAGCCACAGATACGCAGTATTTT
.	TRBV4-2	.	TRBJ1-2	CASSQEPGVYGYTF	TGTGCCAGCAGCCAAGAGCCCGGGGTCTATGGCTACACCTTC
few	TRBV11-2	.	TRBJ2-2	CASSNSRNTGELFF	TGTGCCAGCAGCAACAGCCGCAACACCGGGGAGCTGTTTTTT
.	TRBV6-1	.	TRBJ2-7	CASSANAFYEQYF	TGTGCCAGCAGTGCTAACGCCTTTTACGAGCAGTACTTC
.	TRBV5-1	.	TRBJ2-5	CASSWAGSGETQYF	TGCGCCAGCAGCTGGGCGGGGTCCGGCGAGACCCAGTACTTC
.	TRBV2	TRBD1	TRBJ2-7	CASKRDSPYEQYF	TGTGCCAGTAAGAGGGACAGCCCGTACGAGCAGTACTTC
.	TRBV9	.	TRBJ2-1	CASSVDLMGADNEQFF	TGTGCCAGCAGCGTAGACCTAATGGGAGCGGACAATGAGCAGTTCTTC
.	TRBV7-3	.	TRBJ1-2	CASSLGGKNYGYTF	TGTGCCAGCAGCTTAGGTGGCAAAAACTATGGCTACACCTTC
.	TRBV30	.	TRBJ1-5	CAWSTGTNQPQHF	TGTGCCTGGAGTACCGGGACTAATCAGCCCCAGCATTTT
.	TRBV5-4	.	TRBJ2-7	CASSYSYEQYF	TGTGCCAGCAGCTACTCGTACGAGCAGTACTTC
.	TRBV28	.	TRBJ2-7	CASSRQAFSYEQYF	TGTGCCAGCAGCCGACAGGCCTTTTCCTACGAGCAGTACTTC
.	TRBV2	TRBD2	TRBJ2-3	CASSRLATSTDTQYF	TGTGCCAGCAGTCGACTAGCGACTAGCACAGATACGCAGTATTTT
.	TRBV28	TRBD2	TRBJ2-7	CASSRTSGYEQYF	TGTGCCAGCAGCCGAACTAGCGGCTACGAGCAGTACTTC
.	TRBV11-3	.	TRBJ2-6	CASERSSGANVLTF	TGTGCCAGCGAGCGAAGTTCTGGGGCCAACGTCCTGACTTTC
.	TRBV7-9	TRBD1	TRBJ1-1	CASSWGQGNTEAFF	TGTGCCAGCAGCTGGGGACAGGGGAACACTGAAGCTTTCTTT
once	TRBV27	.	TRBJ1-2	CASSLRRTSDGYTF	TGTGCCAGCAGTTTACGTAGAACGTCGGATGGCTACACCTTC
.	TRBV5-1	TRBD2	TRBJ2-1	CASSFSGTNEQFF	TGCGCCAGCAGCTTTAGCGGGACCAATGAGCAGTTCTTC
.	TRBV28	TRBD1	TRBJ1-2	CASRPDRGYGYTF	TGTGCCAGCAGGCCAGACAGGGGCTATGGCTACACCTTC
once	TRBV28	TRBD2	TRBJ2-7	CASSLASGSTVSEQYF	TGTGCCAGCAGTTTGGCTAGCGGGAGCACCGTGAGCGAGCAGTACTTC
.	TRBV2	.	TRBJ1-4	CASSEAVGGKLFF	TGTGCCAGCAGTGAAGCGGTGGGAGGAAAACTGTTTTTT
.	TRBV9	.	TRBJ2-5	CASSVAEVWETQYF	TGTGCCAGCAGCGTAGCGGAGGTATGGGAGACCCAGTACTTC
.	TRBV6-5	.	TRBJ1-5	CASKRSKRDQPQHF	TGTGCCAGCAAGAGAAGTAAGAGGGATCAGCCCCAGCATTTT